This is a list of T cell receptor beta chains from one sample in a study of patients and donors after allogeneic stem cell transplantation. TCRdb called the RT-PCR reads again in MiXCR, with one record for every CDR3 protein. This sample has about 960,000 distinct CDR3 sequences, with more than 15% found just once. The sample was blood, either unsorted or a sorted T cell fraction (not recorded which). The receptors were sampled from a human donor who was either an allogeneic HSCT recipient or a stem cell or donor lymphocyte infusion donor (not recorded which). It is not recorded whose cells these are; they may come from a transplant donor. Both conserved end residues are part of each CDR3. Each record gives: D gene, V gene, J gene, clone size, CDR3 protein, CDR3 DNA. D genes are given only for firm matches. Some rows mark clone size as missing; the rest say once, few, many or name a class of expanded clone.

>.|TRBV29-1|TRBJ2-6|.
CSVEDGIMRGRDVLTF
TGCAGCGTTGAAGATGGTATAATGCGGGGCAGGGACGTCCTGACTTTC
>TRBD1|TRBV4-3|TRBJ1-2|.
CASSQDPNRGSGYTF
TGCGCCAGCAGCCAAGATCCTAACAGGGGTTCTGGCTACACCTTC
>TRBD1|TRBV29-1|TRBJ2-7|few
CSVLGQGSYEQYF
TGCAGCGTTTTGGGACAGGGATCCTACGAGCAGTACTTC
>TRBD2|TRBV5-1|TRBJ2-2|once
CASSLGRAGANTGELFF
TGCGCCAGCAGCTTGGGCAGGGCGGGGGCGAACACCGGGGAGCTGTTTTTT
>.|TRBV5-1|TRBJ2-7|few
CASSHEGTTGSSYEQYF
TGCGCCAGCAGCCACGAAGGCACGACAGGCAGCTCCTACGAGCAGTACTTC
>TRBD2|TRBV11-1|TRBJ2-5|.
CASSTQTAGTSGEETQYF
TGTGCCAGCAGCACCCAAACAGCAGGGACTAGCGGGGAGGAGACCCAGTACTTC
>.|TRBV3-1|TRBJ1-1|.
CASSPIGGDTEAFF
TGTGCCAGCAGCCCAATAGGAGGGGACACTGAAGCTTTCTTT
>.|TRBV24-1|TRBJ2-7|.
CATSDGSAGPPWEQYF
TGTGCCACCAGTGATGGAAGTGCGGGCCCTCCCTGGGAGCAGTACTTC
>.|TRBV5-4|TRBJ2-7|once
CASSPVPGANYEQYF
TGTGCCAGCAGCCCAGTACCGGGGGCAAATTACGAGCAGTACTTC
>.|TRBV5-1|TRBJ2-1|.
CASSLRERSNEQFF
TGCGCCAGCAGCTTGCGGGAGAGGTCCAATGAGCAGTTCTTC
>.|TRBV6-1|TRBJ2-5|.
CASSVRTVQETQYF
TGTGCCAGCAGTGTCCGGACAGTTCAAGAGACCCAGTACTTC
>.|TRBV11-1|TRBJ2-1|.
CASSLDFRAHRVYNEQFF
TGTGCCAGCAGCTTAGACTTTAGGGCCCACCGGGTCTACAATGAGCAGTTCTTC
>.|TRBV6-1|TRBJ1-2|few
CASSEASLGIGYTF
TGTGCCAGCAGTGAAGCTTCTCTCGGGATCGGCTACACCTTC
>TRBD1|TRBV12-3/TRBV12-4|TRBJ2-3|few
CASSFSGQGPSTDTQYF
TGTGCCAGCAGTTTTTCAGGACAGGGCCCTAGCACAGATACGCAGTATTTT
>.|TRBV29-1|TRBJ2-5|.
CSVQTGTLGETQYF
TGCAGCGTCCAAACCGGGACCCTGGGGGAGACCCAGTACTTC
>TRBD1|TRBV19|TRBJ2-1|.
CASSWDRGPLREQFF
TGTGCCAGTAGCTGGGACAGGGGGCCGCTTCGAGAGCAGTTCTTC
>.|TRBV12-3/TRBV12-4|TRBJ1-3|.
CASSDYRGQGIGNTIYF
TGTGCCAGCAGTGACTACCGGGGGCAGGGGATAGGAAACACCATATATTTT
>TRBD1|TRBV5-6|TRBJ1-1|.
CASSTRDRGRNTEAFF
TGTGCCAGCAGCACCCGGGACAGGGGAAGGAACACTGAAGCTTTCTTT
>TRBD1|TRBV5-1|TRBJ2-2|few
CASSLSPGGARTGELFF
TGCGCCAGCAGTCTATCCCCAGGGGGCGCGCGGACCGGGGAGCTGTTTTTT
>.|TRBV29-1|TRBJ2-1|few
CSVGTDSYNEQFF
TGCAGCGTTGGGACAGACTCCTACAATGAGCAGTTCTTC
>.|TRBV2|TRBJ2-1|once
CASGPGRNEQFF
TGTGCCAGCGGGCCGGGACGCAATGAGCAGTTCTTC
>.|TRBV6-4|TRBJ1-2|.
CASSATSISGYTF
TGTGCCAGCAGCGCTACATCAATTAGCGGCTACACCTTC
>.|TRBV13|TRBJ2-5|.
CASSFPPSKTQYF
TGTGCCAGCAGCTTTCCCCCTAGTAAGACCCAGTACTTC
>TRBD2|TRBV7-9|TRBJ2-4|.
CASSFPPGGRDKNIQYF
TGTGCCAGCAGCTTCCCTCCGGGGGGGCGTGACAAAAACATTCAGTACTTC
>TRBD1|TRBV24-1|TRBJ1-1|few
CATRGGQGAYNTEAFF
TGTGCCACCAGAGGAGGACAGGGGGCCTATAACACTGAAGCTTTCTTT
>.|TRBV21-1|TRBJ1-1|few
CASSPKRGGRIEAFF
TGTGCCAGCAGCCCTAAAAGGGGGGGCAGAATTGAAGCTTTCTTT
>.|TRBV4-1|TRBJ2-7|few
CASSQGLPREQYF
TGCGCCAGCAGCCAAGGTCTTCCCAGAGAGCAGTACTTC